This is a list of T cell receptor beta chains from one sample in a study of molecular identifiers for immune sequencing clone quantification. TCRdb ran MiXCR on the PCR reads and lists one entry per CDR3 protein. The sample has a few hundred thousand distinct CDR3 sequences; over 20% are singletons. Sequenced sample: naive CD8+ T cells from blood, with Jurkat cell RNA spiked in. All receptors derive from a human donor in good health. Some libraries in this study had Jurkat cell RNA spiked in. The CDR3 runs from the conserved cysteine through the conserved F or W. D genes are given only for firm matches. A row's size may be missing; if present it is once, few, many or a size class.

V	D	size	J	DNA	CDR3
TRBV6-2/TRBV6-3	.	.	TRBJ2-3	TGTGCCAGCACCATAGGACCCGCAGATACGCAGTATTTT	CASTIGPADTQYF
TRBV6-1	.	.	TRBJ2-1	TGTGCCAGCAGGACCCCACATAGGGACGCTGGGTGGAATGAGCAGTTCTTC	CASRTPHRDAGWNEQFF
TRBV7-2	TRBD1	.	TRBJ1-6	TGTGCCAGCAGCCTATTGGGACAGGGGGTTTATAATTCACCCCTCTACTTT	CASSLLGQGVYNSPLYF
TRBV7-6	.	few	TRBJ2-6	TGTGCCAGCAGCTTAGGTCCACAACCAACTGGGGCCAACGTCCTGACTTTC	CASSLGPQPTGANVLTF
TRBV28	TRBD1	few	TRBJ2-7	TGTGCCAGCACCGCGCGGGGACAGGGTTACGAGCAGTACTTC	CASTARGQGYEQYF
TRBV9	TRBD2	.	TRBJ2-2	TGTGCCAGCAGCGAGGGCGGGGGCACCGGGGAGCTGTTTTTT	CASSEGGGTGELFF
TRBV23-1	TRBD1	few	TRBJ2-7	TGCGCCAGCAGTCAATCGCTCCGGGACAGGGGCGCTAGCTCCTACGAGCAGTACTTC	CASSQSLRDRGASSYEQYF
TRBV19	TRBD2	many	TRBJ2-1	TGTGCCAGTAGTATGTGGCTAGCGGGACGGAATGAGCAGTTCTTC	CASSMWLAGRNEQFF
TRBV12-3/TRBV12-4	.	many	TRBJ2-7	TGCGCCAGCAGCCAGTCCGGGTCGTACGAGCAGTACTTC	CASSQSGSYEQYF
TRBV18	.	.	TRBJ1-1	TGTGCCAGCTCACCGGGAGACAGGGAAGCTTTCTTT	CASSPGDREAFF
TRBV20-1	.	.	TRBJ2-1	TGCAGTGCTAGATATAGAAATGAGCAGTTCTTC	CSARYRNEQFF
TRBV7-2	.	.	TRBJ2-7	TGTGCCAGCAGCTTAGAACTGTTAGGTGAGCAGTACTTC	CASSLELLGEQYF
TRBV6-1	TRBD1	.	TRBJ1-3	TGTGCCAGCAGTGACGGGACAGACTCTGGAAACACCATATATTTT	CASSDGTDSGNTIYF
TRBV14	.	.	TRBJ2-5	TGTGCCAGCAGCCAAGATTTAGGGTTTAGAGGCGCCCTTGACTTC	CASSQDLGFRGALDF
TRBV7-9	TRBD2	few	TRBJ2-7	TGTGCCAGCAGCTCTAGGACTAGCGGGACCGGTGAGCAGTACTTC	CASSSRTSGTGEQYF
TRBV27	.	many	TRBJ2-3	TGTGCCAGCAGTTTATTCCCAACGGGCACAGATACGCAGTATTTT	CASSLFPTGTDTQYF
TRBV14	.	many	TRBJ1-2	TGTGCCAGCAGCCAAGCCGGGGACTACTATGGCTACACCTTC	CASSQAGDYYGYTF
TRBV6-2/TRBV6-3	TRBD1	.	TRBJ1-2	TGTGCCACCCTGACCGGACAGGGAACTAACTATGGCTACACCTTC	CATLTGQGTNYGYTF
TRBV27	.	few	TRBJ1-5	TGTGCCAGCAGTTTATCGGGGGCAGCTTTGTATAGCAATCAGCCCCAGCATTTT	CASSLSGAALYSNQPQHF
TRBV14	TRBD1	few	TRBJ1-2	TGTGCCAGCAGCCAAGATTCCAGGGGGCTTGGCTATGGCTACACCTTC	CASSQDSRGLGYGYTF
TRBV4-1	.	many	TRBJ1-4	TGCGCCAGCAGCCAAGTTCAGGGCCCGCGCGAAAAACTGTTTTTT	CASSQVQGPREKLFF
TRBV7-9	TRBD1	few	TRBJ1-2	TGTGCCAGCAGCTCAGACAGGGGGCTTGGCTACACCTTC	CASSSDRGLGYTF
TRBV20-1	.	many	TRBJ1-4	TGCAGTGCTGGGGTGGATGAAAAACTGTTTTTT	CSAGVDEKLFF
TRBV20-1	TRBD2	many	TRBJ2-1	TGCAGTGCGGAAGCCGGGACTAGCCTGTACAATGAGCAGTTCTTC	CSAEAGTSLYNEQFF
TRBV19	.	once	TRBJ2-3	TGTGCCAGTAGTAACCGGGGCACCCACACAGATACGCAGTATTTT	CASSNRGTHTDTQYF
TRBV2	.	few	TRBJ2-7	TGTGCCAGCAGTGAGGCTGGGGGCCATTTCTACGAGCAGTACTTC	CASSEAGGHFYEQYF
TRBV6-5	TRBD2	many	TRBJ2-3	TGTGCCAGCAGTTACGGCAGCGGGGGGGCCGGGGATACGCAGTATTTT	CASSYGSGGAGDTQYF
TRBV11-2	.	.	TRBJ1-2	TGTGCCAGCAGCTCAGAAAGGGCAAACTATGGCTACACCTTC	CASSSERANYGYTF
TRBV11-2	TRBD2	many	TRBJ2-1	TGTGCCAGCAGCCCCCCGGCACTAGCGGGGATAAATCGTTTCTTC	CASSPPALAGINRFF
TRBV7-2	.	.	TRBJ1-6	TGTGCCAGCAGCGTCCAGGGATTTTTACTCGGTTCACCCCTCCACTTT	CASSVQGFLLGSPLHF
TRBV6-2/TRBV6-3	.	many	TRBJ1-1	TGTGCCAGCAGCTACTACACTGAAGCTTTCTTT	CASSYYTEAFF
TRBV28	.	few	TRBJ2-7	TGTGCCAGCTCAGGACAGACCTCCTACGAGCAGTACTTC	CASSGQTSYEQYF
TRBV2	TRBD2	few	TRBJ2-1	TGTGCCAGCAGTGACCTAGCGGGGCTTTCCGTCAATGAGCAGTTCTTC	CASSDLAGLSVNEQFF
TRBV29-1	.	few	TRBJ1-3	TGCAGCGTCTCTCGTCGCGGCTCTGGAAACACCATATATTTT	CSVSRRGSGNTIYF